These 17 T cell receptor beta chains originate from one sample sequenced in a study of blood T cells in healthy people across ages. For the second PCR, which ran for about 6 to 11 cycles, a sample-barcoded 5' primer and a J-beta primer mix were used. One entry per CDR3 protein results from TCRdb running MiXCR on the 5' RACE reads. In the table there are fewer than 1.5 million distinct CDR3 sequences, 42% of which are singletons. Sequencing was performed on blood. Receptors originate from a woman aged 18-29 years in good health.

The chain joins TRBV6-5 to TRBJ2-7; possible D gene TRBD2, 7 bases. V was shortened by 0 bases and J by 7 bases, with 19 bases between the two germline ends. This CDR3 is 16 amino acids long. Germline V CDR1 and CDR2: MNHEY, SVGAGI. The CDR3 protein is CASSYSRQGRVNEQYF. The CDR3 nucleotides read TGTGCCAGCAGTTACTCGAGGCAGGGGAGGGTCAATGAGCAGTACTTC.

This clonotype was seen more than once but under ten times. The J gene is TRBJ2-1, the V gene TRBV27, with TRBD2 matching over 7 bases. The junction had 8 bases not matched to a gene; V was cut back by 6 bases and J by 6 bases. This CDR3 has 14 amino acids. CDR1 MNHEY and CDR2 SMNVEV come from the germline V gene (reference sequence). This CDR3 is CASSQPSSGNEQFF. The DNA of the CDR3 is TGTGCCAGCAGCCAACCGTCTAGCGGCAATGAGCAGTTCTTC.

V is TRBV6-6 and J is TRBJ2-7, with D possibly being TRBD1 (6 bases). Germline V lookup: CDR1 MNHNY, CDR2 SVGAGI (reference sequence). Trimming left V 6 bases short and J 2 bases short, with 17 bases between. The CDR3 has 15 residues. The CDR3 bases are TGTGCCAGCAGCATATCACGACAGGACACCTACGAGCAGTACTTC. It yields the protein CASSISRQDTYEQYF.

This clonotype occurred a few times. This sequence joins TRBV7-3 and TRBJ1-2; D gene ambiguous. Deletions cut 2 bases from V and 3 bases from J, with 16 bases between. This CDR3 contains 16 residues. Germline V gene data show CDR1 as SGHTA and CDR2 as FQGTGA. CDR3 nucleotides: TGTGCCAGCAGCTTATATGTAGTCAGTCCATACTATGGCTACACCTTC. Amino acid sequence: CASSLYVVSPYYGYTF.

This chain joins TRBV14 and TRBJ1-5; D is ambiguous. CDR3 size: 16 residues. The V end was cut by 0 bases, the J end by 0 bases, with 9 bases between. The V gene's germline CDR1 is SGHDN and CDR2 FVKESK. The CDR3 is CASSQDRVVSNQPQHF. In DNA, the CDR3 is TGTGCCAGCAGCCAAGATCGGGTAGTTAGCAATCAGCCCCAGCATTTT.

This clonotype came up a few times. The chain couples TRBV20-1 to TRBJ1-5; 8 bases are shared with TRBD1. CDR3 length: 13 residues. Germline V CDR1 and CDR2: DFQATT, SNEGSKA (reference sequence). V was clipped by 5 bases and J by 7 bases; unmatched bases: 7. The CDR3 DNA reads TGCAGTGCTCCCGACAGGGGAGGCCAGCCCCAGCATTTT. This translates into CSAPDRGGQPQHF.

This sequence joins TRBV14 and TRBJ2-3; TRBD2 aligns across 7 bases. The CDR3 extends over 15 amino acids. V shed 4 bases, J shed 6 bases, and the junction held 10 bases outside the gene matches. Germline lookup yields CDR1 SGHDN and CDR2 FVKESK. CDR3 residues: CASSRQLAPSDTQYF. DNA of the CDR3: TGTGCCAGCAGCCGACAACTAGCGCCCTCCGATACGCAGTATTTT.

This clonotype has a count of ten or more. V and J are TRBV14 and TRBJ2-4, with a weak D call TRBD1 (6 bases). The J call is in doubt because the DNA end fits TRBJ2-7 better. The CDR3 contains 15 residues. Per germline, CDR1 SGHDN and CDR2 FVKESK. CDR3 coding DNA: TGTGCCAGCAGCCCCCCGGGGACAAATCCCCACGAGCAGTACTTC. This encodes CASSPPGTNPHEQYF.

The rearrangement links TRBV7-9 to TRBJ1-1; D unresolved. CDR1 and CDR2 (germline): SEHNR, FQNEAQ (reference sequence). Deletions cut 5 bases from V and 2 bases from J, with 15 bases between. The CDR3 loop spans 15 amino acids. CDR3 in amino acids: CASSHPLRGNTEAFF. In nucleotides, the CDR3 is TGTGCCAGCAGCCACCCATTGCGGGGAAACACTGAAGCTTTCTTT.

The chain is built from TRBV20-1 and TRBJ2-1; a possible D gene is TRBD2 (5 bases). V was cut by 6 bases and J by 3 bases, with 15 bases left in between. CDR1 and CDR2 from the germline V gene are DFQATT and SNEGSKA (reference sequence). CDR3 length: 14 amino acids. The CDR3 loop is CSAGRTDLYNEQFF. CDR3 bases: TGCAGTGCCGGCCGGACTGATCTCTACAATGAGCAGTTCTTC.

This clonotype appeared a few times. The CDR3 sequence: CASSPLSAGGYNEQFF. Written as DNA, the CDR3 is TGTGCCAGCAGTCCCCTTTCTGCGGGAGGCTACAATGAGCAGTTCTTC. The chain employs TRBV12-3 or TRBV12-4 and TRBJ2-1; TRBD2 aligns across 8 bases. The CDR3 is made up of 16 amino acids. J gave up 3 bases and V 5 bases, and 9 bases lay outside the gene matches.

The CDR3 nucleotides read TGTGCCAGCAGCTTAGACAGGACAAGCGAAAAACTGTTTTTT. This gives the protein CASSLDRTSEKLFF. This chain links TRBV7-9 with TRBJ1-4; D is possibly TRBD1 (5 bases). CDR3 length: 14 residues. In germline, CDR1 is SEHNR, CDR2 FQNEAQ (reference sequence). V shed 1 base and J shed 8 bases, with 11 bases lying between them.

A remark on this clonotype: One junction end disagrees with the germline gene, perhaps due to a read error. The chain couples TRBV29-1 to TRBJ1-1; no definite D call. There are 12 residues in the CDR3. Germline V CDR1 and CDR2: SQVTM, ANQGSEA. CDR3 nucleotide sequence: TGCAGCGTTCGGATGATGAACCCTGAAGCTTTCTTT. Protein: CSVRMMNPEAFF.

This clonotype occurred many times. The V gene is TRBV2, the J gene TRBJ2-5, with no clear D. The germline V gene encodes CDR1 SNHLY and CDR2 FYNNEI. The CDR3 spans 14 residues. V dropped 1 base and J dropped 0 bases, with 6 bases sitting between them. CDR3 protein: CASSEGRYQETQYF. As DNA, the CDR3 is TGTGCCAGCAGTGAAGGCCGGTACCAAGAGACCCAGTACTTC. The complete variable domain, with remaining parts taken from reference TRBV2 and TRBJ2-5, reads EPEVTQTPSHQVTQMGQEVILRCVPISNHLYFYWYRQILGQKVEFLVSFYNNEISEKSEIFDDQFSVERPDGSNFTLKIRSTKLEDSAMYFCASSEGRYQETQYFGPGTRLLVL.

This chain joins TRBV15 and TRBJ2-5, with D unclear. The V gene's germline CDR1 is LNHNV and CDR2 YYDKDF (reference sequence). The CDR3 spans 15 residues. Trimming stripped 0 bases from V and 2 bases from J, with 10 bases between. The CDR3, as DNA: TGTGCCACCAGCAGAGATTTTAGGGCTCAAGAGACCCAGTACTTC. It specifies CATSRDFRAQETQYF. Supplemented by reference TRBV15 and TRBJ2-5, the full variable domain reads DAMVIQNPRYQVTQFGKPVTLSCSQTLNHNVMYWYQQKSSQAPKLLFHYYDKDFNNEADTPDNFQSRRPNTSFCFLDIRSPGLGDTAMYLCATSRDFRAQETQYFGPGTRLLVL.

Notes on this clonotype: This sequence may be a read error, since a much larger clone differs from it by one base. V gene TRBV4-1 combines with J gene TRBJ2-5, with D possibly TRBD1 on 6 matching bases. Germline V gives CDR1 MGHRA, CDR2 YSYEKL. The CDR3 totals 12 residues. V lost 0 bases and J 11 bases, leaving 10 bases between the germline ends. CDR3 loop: CASSQEPQGQYF. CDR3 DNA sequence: TGCGCCAGCAGCCAAGAACCCCAGGGGCAGTACTTC.

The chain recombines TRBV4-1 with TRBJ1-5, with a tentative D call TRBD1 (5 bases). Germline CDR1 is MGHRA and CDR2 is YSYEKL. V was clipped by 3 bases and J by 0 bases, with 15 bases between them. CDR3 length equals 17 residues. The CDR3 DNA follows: TGCGCCAGCAGCCAGCCCGGGACCGGGGTTAGCAATCAGCCCCAGCATTTT. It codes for CASSQPGTGVSNQPQHF.